This entry lists 25 T cell receptor beta chains sequenced from one sample in a study of T cells expressing NK-cell markers. TCRdb re-called the 5' RACE reads and shows each CDR3 protein once, DNA omitted. There are some 150,000 distinct CDR3 sequences in the sample, with 10% to 15% held by the top ten. The sequencing input was blood T cells: a sorted CD56 or NKG2C T cell subset, CD4+ or CD8+ T cells, or bulk PBMC T cells (not recorded which). The source is a man younger than 30 in good health.

The chain carries TRBV7-9 and TRBJ1-5. Germline CDR1 and CDR2: SEHNR and FQNEAQ (reference sequence). The CDR3 sequence is 16 residues long. Here the CDR3 reads CASSLGGGGSNQPQHF.

The V and J genes are TRBV12-3 or TRBV12-4 and TRBJ2-3; the D gene TCRdb calls, TRBD1, cannot be checked with no DNA. CDR3 size: 14 residues. The CDR3 loop reads CASSLTGSTDTQYF.

The chain joins TRBV6-2 or TRBV6-3 to TRBJ2-7; TCRdb calls TRBD1, which cannot be checked without DNA. Germline V gives CDR1 MNHEY, CDR2 SVGEGT. This CDR3 has 14 residues. The chain's CDR3 is CASSYPLTGDEQYF.

The rearrangement uses TRBV5-1 and TRBJ2-2. This CDR3 comprises 16 residues. Germline V gene sequence: CDR1 SGHRS, CDR2 YFSETQ. The CDR3 sequence is CASSLARVANTGELFF.

The chain has TRBV19 and TRBJ2-7; TCRdb proposes TRBD1, but this gene call is untestable without DNA. This CDR3 spans 17 amino acids. Germline V CDR1 and CDR2: LNHDA, SQIVND (reference sequence). CDR3 sequence: CASSIGPGGTVSHEQYF.

The V and J genes are TRBV11-3 and TRBJ2-3; lacking DNA, the TRBD1 call made by TCRdb goes unchecked. In germline, CDR1 is SGHNT, CDR2 YENEEA. The CDR3 totals 15 residues. This chain's CDR3 is CASSLFRGVPDTQYF. The whole variable domain, filled in from reference TRBV11-3 and TRBJ2-3, reads EAGVVQSPRYKIIEKKQPVAFWCNPISGHNTLYWYLQNLGQGPELLIRYENEEAVDDSQLPKDRFSAERLKGVDSTLKIQPAELGDSAVYLCASSLFRGVPDTQYFGPGTRLTVL.

This chain links TRBV12-3 or TRBV12-4 with TRBJ2-7; absent DNA, TCRdb's TRBD1 call cannot be checked. The CDR3 extends over 14 amino acids. The chain's CDR3 is CASSSGGTTYEQYF.

CDR3 loop: CASSEWLAGVGTGELFF. V gene TRBV2 combines with J gene TRBJ2-2; TCRdb picks TRBD2, but there is no DNA to check that call. The length of the CDR3 is 17 residues. Germline V gene data show CDR1 as SNHLY and CDR2 as FYNNEI.

The chain employs TRBV4-1 and TRBJ2-3; TCRdb gives TRBD2 as the D gene, but with no DNA this cannot be confirmed. The CDR3 runs to 15 residues. CDR1 and CDR2 from the germline V gene are MGHRA and YSYEKL. This chain's CDR3 is CASSQWTSGSDTQYF.

This chain's CDR3 is CASSWSGTKAYEQYF. The chain joins TRBV27 to TRBJ2-7; the TCRdb D gene call, TRBD1, has no DNA to confirm it. The germline CDR1 and CDR2 sequences are MNHEY and SMNVEV (reference sequence). The CDR3 spans 15 residues.

The chain combines TRBV11-2 with TRBJ2-3; TCRdb outputs TRBD2, but without DNA this stays unchecked. Germline-derived CDR1 and CDR2 are SGHAT and FQNNGV. This CDR3 region has 18 residues. CDR3 sequence: CASSSHGTSGGPTDTQYF.

This rearrangement joins TRBV7-9 to TRBJ2-5. Germline-derived CDR1 and CDR2 are SEHNR and FQNEAQ (reference sequence). The CDR3 length is 13 residues. The CDR3 here is CASSLAGVETQYF. Full variable domain (rest looked up from reference TRBV7-9 and TRBJ2-5): DTGVSQNPRHKITKRGQNVTFRCDPISEHNRLYWYRQTLGQGPEFLTYFQNEAQLEKSRLLSDRFSAERPKGSFSTLEIQRTEQGDSAMYLCASSLAGVETQYFGPGTRLLVL.

V is TRBV12-3 or TRBV12-4 and J is TRBJ2-1; TCRdb designates TRBD2, a call that cannot be tested without DNA. This CDR3 contains 17 residues. CDR3 in amino acids: CASSLGGGASGSHEQFF.

This chain joins TRBV6-5 and TRBJ2-2; the TCRdb D gene call, TRBD2, has no DNA to confirm it. The length of the CDR3 is 15 residues. Germline CDR1 reads MNHEY; CDR2 reads SVGAGI. CDR3 loop: CASSYPGAGTGELFF.

The chain carries TRBV9 and TRBJ2-5; TCRdb indicates TRBD2, and absent DNA this call remains unverified. The CDR3 contains 17 residues. In germline, CDR1 is SGDLS, CDR2 YYNGEE. The CDR3 reads CASSVLPSGRARETQYF.

The chain couples TRBV5-1 to TRBJ1-1; there is no DNA to check the TCRdb D call of TRBD1. The CDR3 is 13 amino acids. Per the germline V gene, CDR1 is SGHRS and CDR2 is YFSETQ. Here the CDR3 reads CASSLETGSEAFF. Full variable domain (missing parts from reference TRBV5-1 and TRBJ1-1): KAGVTQTPRYLIKTRGQQVTLSCSPISGHRSVSWYQQTPGQGLQFLFEYFSETQRNKGNFPGRFSGRQFSNSRSEMNVSTLELGDSALYLCASSLETGSEAFFGQGTRLTVV.

The chain links TRBV7-9 to TRBJ2-7. The CDR3 consists of 13 residues. Germline-derived CDR1 and CDR2 are SEHNR and FQNEAQ (reference sequence). The CDR3 loop reads CASSHPERNEQYF.

This chain connects TRBV2 to TRBJ2-2; the TRBD1 assignment by TCRdb is unverifiable without DNA. CDR1 is SNHLY, CDR2 FYNNEI, per germline. This CDR3 is 16 amino acids long. This CDR3 is CASTPAAGRNTGELFF.

This rearrangement joins TRBV7-2 to TRBJ2-7. The length of the CDR3 is 13 residues. The germline V gene encodes CDR1 SGHTA and CDR2 FQGNSA. CDR3 region: CASSSTAGDEQYF. The entire variable domain, with the rest obtained from reference TRBV7-2 and TRBJ2-7, is as follows: GAGVSQSPSNKVTEKGKDVELRCDPISGHTALYWYRQSLGQGLEFLIYFQGNSAPDKSGLPSDRFSAERTGGSVSTLTIQRTQQEDSAVYLCASSSTAGDEQYFGPGTRLTVT.

V is TRBV4-1 and J is TRBJ2-7; the TRBD2 assignment by TCRdb is unverifiable without DNA. CDR3 size: 16 residues. Germline V gene lookup returns CDR1 MGHRA and CDR2 YSYEKL. This CDR3 is CASSQAFTSGSYEQYF.

The V and J genes are TRBV19 and TRBJ2-1; no DNA is available, so the TRBD2 call from TCRdb remains unchecked. The CDR3 spans 14 residues. The germline V gene has CDR1 LNHDA and CDR2 SQIVND (reference sequence). CDR3 region: CASSILASYNEQFF.

The rearrangement joins TRBV7-9 to TRBJ2-1; TCRdb selects TRBD2, and the lack of DNA leaves this call unchecked. The CDR3 contains 15 residues. Germline-derived CDR1 and CDR2 are SEHNR and FQNEAQ (reference sequence). The CDR3 loop is CASRMGTSLYNEQFF.

The CDR3 sequence: CASSLGAAGSIGELFF. J is TRBJ2-2 and V is TRBV12-3 or TRBV12-4; the D call of TRBD2 rests on TCRdb alone, since no DNA is present to check it. The length of the CDR3 is 16 residues.

This chain uses TRBV19 with TRBJ2-1; the D call of TRBD2 rests on TCRdb alone, since no DNA is present to check it. The germline gives CDR1 LNHDA, CDR2 SQIVND (reference sequence). The CDR3 length is 13 residues. CDR3 residues: CASSTGLSNEQFF.

This rearrangement joins TRBV9 to TRBJ2-3; the D gene TCRdb calls, TRBD2, cannot be checked with no DNA. CDR1 and CDR2 (germline): SGDLS, YYNGEE. CDR3 size: 17 residues. The CDR3 sequence is CASSATTSGGLTDTQYF.